This record covers a single T cell receptor (beta chain). Profiled with immunoSEQ multiplex PCR; TCRdb holds only in-frame clones, not every one. The repertoire holds about 750,000 clones, with approximately 92% as singletons. The data derive from a study of shared clonotypes between healthy human individuals. Study background: Each donor's CD8 memory used one plate, CD8 naive two, each CD4 subset three.

Naivety among CD8 cells was defined by CD45RO negativity and positive CCR7 selection, thereby excluding terminally differentiated effector memory CD45RA+ cells. There are 15 residues in the CDR3. The V and J ends lost 5 bases and 3 bases, in that order; junction bases with no gene match: 7. The germline V gene has CDR1 SGHVS and CDR2 FNYEAQ. The chain uses TRBV7-6 and TRBJ2-1; 7 bases line up with TRBD1. The receptor comes from a man aged 30 to 45 in good health. Input material: naive CD8+ T cells sorted from blood. DNA of the CDR3: TGTGCCAGCAGCCGGAATAGGGGGCTCTACAATGAGCAGTTCTTC. Residues: CASSRNRGLYNEQFF.